This T cell receptor (beta chain) was found in a study of T cell responses to AZD1222 COVID-19 vaccine. This clone was seen just once. Antigen specificity is unknown. Study findings and constraints: Spike as a whole was targeted by vaccine-associated CD4 TCRs, dominant at 160-218 and 743-854. Clonal diversity may have been underestimated, and the donors were mostly white British, with more females than males. Spike-specific TCR breadth and depth grew following two AZD1222 doses. Unmutated variant regions reportedly attract nearly half of all spike-specific TCRs.

This CDR3 comprises 17 residues. Germline CDR1 and CDR2: SGHTA and FQGNSA. The ends were cut back, 5 bases at V and 0 bases at J, with 17 bases in the middle. The repertoire was sequenced with immunoSEQ multiplex PCR; TCRdb's copy has only in-frame clones and lacks some. The sample contains about 66,000 clones, 87% of which appear only once. The clonotype originates from an adult in good health. The rearrangement uses TRBV7-2 and TRBJ1-5, with TRBD1 as a possible D gene (5 bases). Sequenced material: peripheral blood, taken on day 0 of AZD1222 vaccination. In DNA, the CDR3 is TGTGCCAGCAGCCCCATCACGGCAGGGTATAGCAATCAGCCCCAGCATTTT. Translation gives CASSPITAGYSNQPQHF.